Listed below are T cell receptor beta chains from one sample, sequenced in a study of T cell responses to AZD1222 COVID-19 vaccine. TCRdb's copy holds only in-frame clones and misses some; the assay was immunoSEQ multiplex PCR. The data contain about 130,000 clones, approximately 90% of them singletons. The material was peripheral blood, obtained on day 0 of AZD1222 vaccination. These receptors originate from an adult in good health. Each CDR3 is given with its conserved first and last residue. A D gene is named only where the DNA matches it firmly. A clone size is listed for some rows: how often the clone was seen (once, few, many), or a class if it is expanded.

v_call,clone_size,d_call,j_call,cdr3_aa,cdr3_nt
TRBV28,.,TRBD1,TRBJ2-2,CASSLQLWQGAVGELFF,TGTGCCAGCAGTTTACAGTTATGGCAGGGGGCTGTCGGGGAGCTGTTTTTT
TRBV5-4,.,.,TRBJ1-2,CASSLAEPNYGYTF,TGTGCCAGCAGCTTGGCCGAACCTAACTATGGCTACACCTTC
TRBV30,.,TRBD1,TRBJ1-5,CAWDEGAGNQPQHF,TGTGCCTGGGACGAGGGGGCGGGCAATCAGCCCCAGCATTTT
TRBV5-6,.,TRBD1,TRBJ1-5,CASSLTGGNQPQHF,TGTGCCAGCAGCTTGACAGGGGGGAATCAGCCCCAGCATTTT
TRBV7-2,.,.,TRBJ2-7,CASSLGRDSYEQYF,TGTGCCAGCAGCTTGGGCAGGGACTCCTACGAGCAGTACTTC
TRBV18,.,.,TRBJ1-2,CASSPGGNYGYTF,TGTGCCAGCTCACCGGGGGGGAACTATGGCTACACCTTC
TRBV5-1,.,TRBD2,TRBJ2-3,CASSLTSAADTQYF,TGCGCCAGCAGCTTGACTAGCGCGGCAGATACGCAGTATTTT
TRBV27,.,TRBD1,TRBJ1-6,CASSRPPGQGFSSYNSPLHF,TGTGCCAGCAGTCGTCCTCCGGGACAGGGCTTCAGCTCCTATAATTCACCCCTCCACTTT
TRBV19,.,.,TRBJ1-2,CASRAQGRSNYGYTF,TGTGCCAGTAGGGCCCAAGGACGGTCTAACTATGGCTACACCTTC
TRBV6-4,few,.,TRBJ2-7,CASSDSGQGEQYF,TGTGCCAGCAGTGACTCCGGTCAGGGAGAGCAGTACTTC
TRBV9,.,TRBD1,TRBJ1-2,CASSDTGGSYGYTF,TGTGCCAGCAGCGATACAGGGGGCAGCTATGGCTACACCTTC
TRBV30,.,TRBD1,TRBJ1-4,CAIESGQGAINEKLFF,TGTGCCATCGAATCAGGACAGGGGGCAATTAATGAAAAACTGTTTTTT
TRBV5-1,.,TRBD1,TRBJ1-5,CASSLRTGDQPQHF,TGCGCCAGCAGCTTGCGGACAGGGGATCAGCCCCAGCATTTT
TRBV9,.,.,TRBJ2-5,CASSQGGHQETQYF,TGTGCCAGCAGCCAGGGGGGCCACCAAGAGACCCAGTACTTC